This T cell receptor beta chain was documented in a study of graft-versus-host responses after intestinal transplantation. Study-wide results and limits: Peak GvH clone levels in circulation were associated with early post-transplant HvG declines.

The repertoire was sequenced with immunoSEQ multiplex PCR; TCRdb's copy has only in-frame clones and lacks some. The data show about 14,000 clones, approximately 80% seen once. Comments on this clone: What it recognizes is unknown.

Germline lookup yields CDR1 MNHEY and CDR2 SMNVEV (reference sequence). Germline trimming cut 5 bases from V and 8 bases from J; bases unmatched to any gene: 10. This CDR3 is 15 amino acids long. Graft samples were processed, releasing intraepithelial and lamina propria lymphocytes. The chain couples TRBV27 to TRBJ2-3; 10 positions agree with TRBD2. Sequencing used ileum tissue, obtained roughly 28 days after intestinal transplant. The receptor was isolated from a human patient who received an intestinal transplant, so some T cells may come from the graft donor. In nucleotides, the CDR3 is TGTGCCAGCAGTGAAGCGGGGGGGCGTTTTGGTACGCAGTATTTT. It yields the protein CASSEAGGRFGTQYF.